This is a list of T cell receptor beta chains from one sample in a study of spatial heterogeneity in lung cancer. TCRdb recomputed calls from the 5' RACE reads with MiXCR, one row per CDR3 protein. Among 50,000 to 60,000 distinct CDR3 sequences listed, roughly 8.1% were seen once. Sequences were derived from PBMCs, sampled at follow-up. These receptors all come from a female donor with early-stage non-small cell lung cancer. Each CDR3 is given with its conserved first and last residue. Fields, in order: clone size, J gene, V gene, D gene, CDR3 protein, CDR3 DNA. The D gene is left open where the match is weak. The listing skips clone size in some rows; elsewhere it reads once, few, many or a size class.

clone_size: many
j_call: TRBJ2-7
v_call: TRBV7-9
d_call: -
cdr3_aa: CASGGEGRFEQYF
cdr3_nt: TGTGCCAGCGGGGGAGAGGGTAGATTCGAGCAGTACTTC

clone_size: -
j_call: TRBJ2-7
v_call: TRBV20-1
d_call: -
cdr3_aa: CSALPSPAYEQYF
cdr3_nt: TGCAGTGCTTTACCAAGTCCCGCCTACGAGCAGTACTTC

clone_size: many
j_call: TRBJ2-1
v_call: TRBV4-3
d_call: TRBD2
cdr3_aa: CASSPAGDSYNEQFF
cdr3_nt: TGCGCCAGCAGCCCAGCGGGGGACTCCTACAATGAGCAGTTCTTC

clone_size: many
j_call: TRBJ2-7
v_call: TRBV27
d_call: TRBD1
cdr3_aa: CASSLRAGGGSEQYF
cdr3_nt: TGTGCCAGCAGTTTAAGGGCAGGGGGCGGCTCCGAGCAGTACTTC

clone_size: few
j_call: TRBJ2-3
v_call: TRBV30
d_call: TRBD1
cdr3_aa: CAWSRQGVHTQYF
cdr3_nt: TGTGCCTGGAGTAGGCAGGGGGTCCATACGCAGTATTTT

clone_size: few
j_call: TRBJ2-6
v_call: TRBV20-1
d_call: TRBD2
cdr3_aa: CSAMIVGEGSGANVLTF
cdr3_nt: TGCAGTGCTATGATTGTCGGGGAGGGCTCTGGGGCCAACGTCCTGACTTTC

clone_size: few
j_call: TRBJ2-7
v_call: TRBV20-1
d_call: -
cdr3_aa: CSARPGAGEQYF
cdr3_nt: TGCAGTGCTAGACCGGGGGCCGGCGAGCAGTACTTC

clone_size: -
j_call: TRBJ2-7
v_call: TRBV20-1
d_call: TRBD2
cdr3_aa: CSAKAGGFVREQYF
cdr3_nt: TGCAGTGCTAAAGCGGGGGGCTTTGTCCGCGAGCAGTACTTC

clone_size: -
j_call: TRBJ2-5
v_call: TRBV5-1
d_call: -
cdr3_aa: CASSLAATKVETQYF
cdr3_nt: TGCGCCAGCAGCTTAGCGGCAACGAAGGTGGAGACCCAGTACTTC

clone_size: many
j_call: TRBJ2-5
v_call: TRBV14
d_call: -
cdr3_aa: CASSRFRAETQYF
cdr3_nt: TGTGCCAGCAGCCGCTTCCGGGCAGAGACCCAGTACTTC

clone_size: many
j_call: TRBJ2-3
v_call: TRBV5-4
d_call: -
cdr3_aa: CASSFAGRLGDTQYF
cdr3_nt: TGTGCCAGCAGCTTCGCCGGCAGGCTAGGGGATACGCAGTATTTT

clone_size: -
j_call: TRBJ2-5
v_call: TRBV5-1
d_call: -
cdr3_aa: CASSLMGAETQYF
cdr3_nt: TGCGCCAGCAGCTTGATGGGGGCGGAGACCCAGTACTTC

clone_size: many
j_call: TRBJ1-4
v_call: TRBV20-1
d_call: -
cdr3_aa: CSARDGRGTVNEKLFF
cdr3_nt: TGCAGTGCTAGAGATGGTCGCGGGACCGTGAATGAAAAACTGTTTTTT

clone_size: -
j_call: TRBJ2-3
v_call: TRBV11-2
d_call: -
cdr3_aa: CASSLISGVTDTQYF
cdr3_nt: TGTGCCAGCAGCCTTATTAGCGGCGTCACAGATACGCAGTATTTT

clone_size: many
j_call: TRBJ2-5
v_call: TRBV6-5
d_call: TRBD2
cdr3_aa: CASSYLFPTSGGAGETQYF
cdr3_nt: TGTGCCAGCAGTTACTTATTCCCGACTAGCGGGGGGGCTGGGGAGACCCAGTACTTC

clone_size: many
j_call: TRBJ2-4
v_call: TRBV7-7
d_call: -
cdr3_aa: CASSISNEAKNIQYF
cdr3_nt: TGTGCCAGCAGCATCTCAAACGAGGCCAAAAACATTCAGTACTTC

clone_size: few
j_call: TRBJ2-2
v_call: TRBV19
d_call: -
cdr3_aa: CASSIGSRELFF
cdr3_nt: TGTGCCAGTAGTATAGGGTCCAGGGAGCTGTTTTTT

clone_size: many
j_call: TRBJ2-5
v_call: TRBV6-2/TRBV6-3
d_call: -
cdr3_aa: CASPSPLGEETQYF
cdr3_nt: TGTGCCAGCCCCAGCCCACTAGGCGAAGAGACCCAGTACTTC

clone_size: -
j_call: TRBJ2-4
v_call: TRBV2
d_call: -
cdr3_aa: CASSEGPGAKNIQYF
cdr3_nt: TGTGCCAGCAGTGAGGGCCCCGGGGCCAAAAACATTCAGTACTTC

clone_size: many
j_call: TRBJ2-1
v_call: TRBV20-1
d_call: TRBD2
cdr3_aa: CSATSGAWVNEQFF
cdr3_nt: TGCAGTGCTACTAGCGGGGCTTGGGTCAATGAGCAGTTCTTC

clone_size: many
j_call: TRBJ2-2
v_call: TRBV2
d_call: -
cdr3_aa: CASNGNVNTGELFF
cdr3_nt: TGTGCCAGCAACGGCAATGTAAACACCGGGGAGCTGTTTTTT

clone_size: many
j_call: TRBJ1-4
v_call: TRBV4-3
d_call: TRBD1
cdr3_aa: CASSRKSTGAGGEKLFF
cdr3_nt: TGCGCCAGCAGCCGAAAATCGACAGGGGCAGGTGGGGAAAAACTGTTTTTT

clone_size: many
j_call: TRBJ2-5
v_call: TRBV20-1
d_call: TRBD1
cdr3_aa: CSALPGGLPYF
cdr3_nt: TGCAGTGCCCTCCCAGGGGGCCTCCCGTACTTC

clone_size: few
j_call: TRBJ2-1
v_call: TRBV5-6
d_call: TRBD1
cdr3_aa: CASSLVAGGFHNEQFF
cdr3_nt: TGTGCCAGCAGCTTGGTTGCAGGGGGATTCCACAATGAGCAGTTCTTC

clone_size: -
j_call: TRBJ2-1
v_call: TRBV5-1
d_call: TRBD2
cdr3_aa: CASIRTSGGSLQYEQFF
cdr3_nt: TGCGCCAGCATCCGGACTAGCGGGGGAAGTCTACAATACGAGCAGTTCTTC

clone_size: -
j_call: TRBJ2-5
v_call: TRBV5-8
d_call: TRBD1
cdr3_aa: CASSPRTGGGETQYF
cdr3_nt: TGTGCCAGCAGCCCCCGGACAGGGGGGGGAGAGACCCAGTACTTC

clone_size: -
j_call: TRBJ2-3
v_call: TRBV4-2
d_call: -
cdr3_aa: CASSRTTRGSGTDTQYF
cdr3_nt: TGTGCCAGCAGCCGGACTACTCGCGGCTCAGGAACAGATACGCAGTATTTT

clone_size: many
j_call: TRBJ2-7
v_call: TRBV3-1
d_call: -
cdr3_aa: CASSRPYGTSYEQYF
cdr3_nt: TGTGCCAGCAGCCGCCCTTATGGGACAAGCTACGAGCAGTACTTC

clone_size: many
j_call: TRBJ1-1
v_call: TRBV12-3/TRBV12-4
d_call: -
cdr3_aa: CASGRDDREAFF
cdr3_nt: TGTGCCAGCGGCAGGGACGACCGCGAAGCTTTCTTT

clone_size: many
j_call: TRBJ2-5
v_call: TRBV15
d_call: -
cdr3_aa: CATSTRTNPSWETQYF
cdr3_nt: TGTGCCACCAGCACGAGGACCAACCCAAGCTGGGAGACCCAGTACTTC

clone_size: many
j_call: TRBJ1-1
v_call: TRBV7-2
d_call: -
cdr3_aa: CASSLETRGGMTFF
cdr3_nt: TGTGCCAGCAGCTTAGAGACGCGTGGGGGGATGACTTTCTTT

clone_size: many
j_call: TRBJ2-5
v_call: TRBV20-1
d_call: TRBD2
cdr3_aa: CSARDERGSQETQYF
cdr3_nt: TGCAGTGCTAGAGACGAGCGGGGGTCTCAAGAGACCCAGTACTTC

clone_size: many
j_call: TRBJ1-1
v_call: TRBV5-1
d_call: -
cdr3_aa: CASSLPPNTEAFF
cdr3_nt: TGCGCCAGCAGCTTACCTCCAAACACTGAAGCTTTCTTT

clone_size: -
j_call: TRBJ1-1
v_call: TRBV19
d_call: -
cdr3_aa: CASSIHSGANTEAFF
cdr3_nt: TGTGCCAGTAGTATACATTCAGGGGCAAACACTGAAGCTTTCTTT

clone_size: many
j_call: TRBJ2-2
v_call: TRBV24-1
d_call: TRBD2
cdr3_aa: CATSDGGIFTGELFF
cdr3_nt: TGTGCCACCAGTGACGGGGGGATCTTCACCGGGGAGCTGTTTTTT

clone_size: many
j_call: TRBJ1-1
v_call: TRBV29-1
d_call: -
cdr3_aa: CSVTPDMNTEAFF
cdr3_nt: TGCAGCGTTACTCCAGATATGAACACTGAAGCTTTCTTT

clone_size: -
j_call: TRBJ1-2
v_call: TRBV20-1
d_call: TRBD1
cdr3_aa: CSAEDRGNYGYTF
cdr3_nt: TGCAGTGCTGAGGACAGGGGGAACTATGGCTACACCTTC

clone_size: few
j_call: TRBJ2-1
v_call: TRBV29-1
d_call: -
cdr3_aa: CSVETRNLYNEQFF
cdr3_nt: TGCAGCGTTGAGACGCGGAACCTTTACAATGAGCAGTTCTTC

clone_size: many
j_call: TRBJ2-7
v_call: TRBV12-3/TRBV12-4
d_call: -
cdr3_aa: CASSFGAGLAGVNEQYF
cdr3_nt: TGTGCCAGCAGTTTCGGTGCGGGGTTGGCAGGGGTCAACGAGCAGTACTTC

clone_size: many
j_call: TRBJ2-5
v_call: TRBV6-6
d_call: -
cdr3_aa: CASRDSDRGGETQYF
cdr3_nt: TGTGCCAGCAGGGATAGTGACCGTGGAGGAGAGACCCAGTACTTC

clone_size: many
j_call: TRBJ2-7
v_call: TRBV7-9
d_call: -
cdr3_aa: CASSRYPEGDEQYF
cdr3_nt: TGTGCCAGCAGCCGTTACCCGGAAGGGGACGAGCAGTACTTC

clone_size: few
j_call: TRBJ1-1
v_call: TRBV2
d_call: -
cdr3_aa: CASKDTDFTEAFF
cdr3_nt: TGTGCCAGCAAGGACACGGACTTCACTGAAGCTTTCTTT

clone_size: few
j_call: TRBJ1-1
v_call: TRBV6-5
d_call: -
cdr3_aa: CASRLKRQIAEAFF
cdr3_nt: TGTGCCAGCAGGCTGAAGCGACAGATCGCTGAAGCTTTCTTT

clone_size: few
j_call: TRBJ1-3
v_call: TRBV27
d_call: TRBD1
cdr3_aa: CASEGQGRNTIYF
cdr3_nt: TGTGCCAGCGAGGGACAGGGTCGAAACACCATATATTTT

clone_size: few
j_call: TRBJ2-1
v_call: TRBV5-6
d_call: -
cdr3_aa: CASSPDPSRVGEQFF
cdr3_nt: TGTGCCAGCAGCCCTGACCCATCCCGGGTGGGTGAGCAGTTCTTC

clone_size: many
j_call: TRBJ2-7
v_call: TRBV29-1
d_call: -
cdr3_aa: CSVTLRRLNSYEQYF
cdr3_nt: TGCAGCGTTACTCTAAGGAGGCTTAACTCCTACGAGCAGTACTTC

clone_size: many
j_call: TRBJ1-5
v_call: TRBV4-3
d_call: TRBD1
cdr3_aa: CASSQGRGNQPQHF
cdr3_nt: TGCGCCAGCAGCCAAGGCAGGGGGAATCAGCCCCAGCATTTT